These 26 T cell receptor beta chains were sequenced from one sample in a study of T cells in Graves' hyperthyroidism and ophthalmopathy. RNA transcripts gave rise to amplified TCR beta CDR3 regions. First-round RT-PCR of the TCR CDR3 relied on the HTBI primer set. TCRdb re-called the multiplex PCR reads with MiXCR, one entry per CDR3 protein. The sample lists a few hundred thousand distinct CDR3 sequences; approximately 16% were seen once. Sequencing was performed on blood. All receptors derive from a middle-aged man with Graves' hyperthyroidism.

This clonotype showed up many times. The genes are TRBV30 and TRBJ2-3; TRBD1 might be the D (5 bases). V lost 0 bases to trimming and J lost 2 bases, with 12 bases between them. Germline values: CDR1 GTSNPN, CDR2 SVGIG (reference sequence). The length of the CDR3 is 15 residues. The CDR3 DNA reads TGTGCCTGGAGTGTCCCCCTGGACAACACAGATACGCAGTATTTT. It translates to CAWSVPLDNTDTQYF.

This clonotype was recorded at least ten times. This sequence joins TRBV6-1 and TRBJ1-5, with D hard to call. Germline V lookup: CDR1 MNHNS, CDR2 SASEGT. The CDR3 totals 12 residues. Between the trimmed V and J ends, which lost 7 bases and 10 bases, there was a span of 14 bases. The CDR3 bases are TGTGCCAGCACCGTAGGACCTCATCCCCAGCATTTT. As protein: CASTVGPHPQHF.

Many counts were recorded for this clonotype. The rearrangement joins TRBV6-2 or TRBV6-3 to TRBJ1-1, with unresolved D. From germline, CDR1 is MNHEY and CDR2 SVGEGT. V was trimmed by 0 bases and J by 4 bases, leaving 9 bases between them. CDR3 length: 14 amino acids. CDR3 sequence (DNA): TGTGCCAGCAGTTACTCCTGGGTAGCCACTGAAGCTTTCTTT. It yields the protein CASSYSWVATEAFF.

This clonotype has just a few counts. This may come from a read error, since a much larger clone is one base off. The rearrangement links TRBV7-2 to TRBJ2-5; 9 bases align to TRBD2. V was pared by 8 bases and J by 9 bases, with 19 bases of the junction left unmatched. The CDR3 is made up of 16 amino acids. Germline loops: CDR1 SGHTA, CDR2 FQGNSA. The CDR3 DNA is TGTGCCAGCGGCGGAGCGGGGGGAATCCTGGGCAAGGCCCAGTACTTC. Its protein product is CASGGAGGILGKAQYF.

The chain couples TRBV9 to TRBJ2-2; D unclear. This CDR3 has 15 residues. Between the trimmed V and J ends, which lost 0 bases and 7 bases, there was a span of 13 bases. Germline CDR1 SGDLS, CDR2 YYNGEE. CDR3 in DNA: TGTGCCAGCAGCGTAGTGGGAAGGGCGCACGGGGAGCTGTTTTTT. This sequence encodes CASSVVGRAHGELFF.

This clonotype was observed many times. In DNA form, the CDR3 reads TGTGCCAGCAGCTTAACCCCCTTCGACTCCCTCAAGAATGAGCAGTTCTTC. It is translated as CASSLTPFDSLKNEQFF. The chain carries TRBV7-3 and TRBJ2-1; D is unclear. The CDR3 has 17 residues. Trimming took 0 bases from V and 7 from J, leaving 19 bases between them. Looked up from germline, CDR1 is SGHTA and CDR2 is FQGTGA.

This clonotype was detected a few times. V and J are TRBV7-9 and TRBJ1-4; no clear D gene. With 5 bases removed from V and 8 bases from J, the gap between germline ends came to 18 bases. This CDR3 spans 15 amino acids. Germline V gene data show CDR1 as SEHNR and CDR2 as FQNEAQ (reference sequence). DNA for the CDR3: TGTGCCAGCAGCCCGGAGGGAAGCCGGCGGGAAAAACTGTTTTTT. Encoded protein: CASSPEGSRREKLFF.

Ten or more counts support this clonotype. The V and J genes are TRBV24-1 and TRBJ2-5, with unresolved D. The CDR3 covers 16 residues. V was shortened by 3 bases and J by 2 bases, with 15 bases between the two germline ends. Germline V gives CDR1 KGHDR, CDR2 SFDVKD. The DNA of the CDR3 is TGTGCCACCAGTGATCCCTCAGTACTGATACAAGAGACCCAGTACTTC. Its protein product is CATSDPSVLIQETQYF.

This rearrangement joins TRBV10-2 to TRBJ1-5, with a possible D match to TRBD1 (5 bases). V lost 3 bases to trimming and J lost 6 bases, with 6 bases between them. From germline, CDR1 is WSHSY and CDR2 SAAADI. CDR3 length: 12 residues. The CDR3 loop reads CASSEGAQPQHF. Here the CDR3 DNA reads TGCGCCAGCAGTGAAGGGGCTCAGCCCCAGCATTTT.

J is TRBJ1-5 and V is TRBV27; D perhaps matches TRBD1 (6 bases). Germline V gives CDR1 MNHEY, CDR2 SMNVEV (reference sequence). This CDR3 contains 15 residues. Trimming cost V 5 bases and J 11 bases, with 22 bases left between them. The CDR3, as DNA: TGTGCCAGCAGTGCCGCCGGGACACCCTTTGTAGCCCAGCATTTT. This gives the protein CASSAAGTPFVAQHF.

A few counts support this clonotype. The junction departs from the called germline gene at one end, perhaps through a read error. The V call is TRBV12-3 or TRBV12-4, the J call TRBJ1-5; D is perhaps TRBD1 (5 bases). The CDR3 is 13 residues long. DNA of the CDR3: TGTGCCGGCAGCCTATGGGGGGATCAGCCCCAGCATTTT. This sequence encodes CAGSLWGDQPQHF.

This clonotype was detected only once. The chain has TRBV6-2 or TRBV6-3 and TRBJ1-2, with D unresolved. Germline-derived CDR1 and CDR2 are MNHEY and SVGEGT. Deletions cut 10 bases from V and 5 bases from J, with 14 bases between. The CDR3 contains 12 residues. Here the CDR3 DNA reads TGTGCCACCGCAAAGACGGCGTATGGCTACACCTTC. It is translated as CATAKTAYGYTF.

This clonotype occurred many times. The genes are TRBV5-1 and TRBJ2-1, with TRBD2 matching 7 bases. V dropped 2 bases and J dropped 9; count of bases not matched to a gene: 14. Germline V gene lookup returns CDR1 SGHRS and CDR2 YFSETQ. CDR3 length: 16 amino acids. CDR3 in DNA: TGCGCCAGCAGCTTCAATCGAGAAGCGGGGAGGAGTGAGCAGTTCTTC. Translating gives CASSFNREAGRSEQFF.

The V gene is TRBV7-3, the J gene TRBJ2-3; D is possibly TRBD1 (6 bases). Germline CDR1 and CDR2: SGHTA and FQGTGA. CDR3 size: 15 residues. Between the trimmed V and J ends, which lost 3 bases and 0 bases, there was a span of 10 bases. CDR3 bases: TGTGCCAGCAGCTTTGGGACAACTAGCACAGATACGCAGTATTTT. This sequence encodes CASSFGTTSTDTQYF. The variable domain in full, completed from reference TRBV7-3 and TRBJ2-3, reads GAGVSQTPSNKVTEKGKYVELRCDPISGHTALYWYRQSLGQGPEFLIYFQGTGAADDSGLPNDRFFAVRPEGSVSTLKIQRTERGDSAVYLCASSFGTTSTDTQYFGPGTRLTVL.

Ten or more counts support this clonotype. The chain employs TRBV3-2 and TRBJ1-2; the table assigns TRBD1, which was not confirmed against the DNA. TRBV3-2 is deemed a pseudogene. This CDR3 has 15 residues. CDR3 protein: CASSLAPNANYGYTF. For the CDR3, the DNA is TGTGCCAGCAGCCTTGCCCCCAACGCTAACTATGGCTACACCTTC.

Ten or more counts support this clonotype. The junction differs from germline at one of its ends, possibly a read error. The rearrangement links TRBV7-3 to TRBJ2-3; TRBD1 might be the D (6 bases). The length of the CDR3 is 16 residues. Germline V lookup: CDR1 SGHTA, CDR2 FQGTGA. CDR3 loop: CASSQEWDISTDTQYF. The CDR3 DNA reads TGCGCCAGCAGCCAAGAGTGGGACATTAGCACAGATACGCAGTATTTT. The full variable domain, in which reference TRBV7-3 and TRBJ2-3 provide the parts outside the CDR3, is GAGVSQTPSNKVTEKGKYVELRCDPISGHTALYWYRQSLGQGPEFLIYFQGTGAADDSGLPNDRFFAVRPEGSVSTLKIQRTERGDSAVYLCASSQEWDISTDTQYFGPGTRLTVL.

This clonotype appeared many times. The CDR3 spells CASSAGQSNTEAFF. The DNA of the CDR3 is TGTGCCAGCAGCGCAGGACAGAGCAACACTGAAGCTTTCTTT. The V and J genes are TRBV9 and TRBJ1-1, with a tentative D call TRBD1 (6 bases). V was shortened by 3 bases and J by 2 bases, with 11 bases between the two germline ends. CDR1 SGDLS and CDR2 YYNGEE come from the germline V gene. This CDR3 contains 14 residues.

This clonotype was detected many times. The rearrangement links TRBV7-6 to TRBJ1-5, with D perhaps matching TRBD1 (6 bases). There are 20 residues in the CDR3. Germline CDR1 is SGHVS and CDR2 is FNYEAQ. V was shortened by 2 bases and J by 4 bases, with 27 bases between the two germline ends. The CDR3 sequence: CASSLRSGGRGDEGNQPQHF. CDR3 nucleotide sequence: TGTGCCAGCAGCTTACGGTCTGGTGGTAGGGGGGACGAGGGAAATCAGCCCCAGCATTTT.

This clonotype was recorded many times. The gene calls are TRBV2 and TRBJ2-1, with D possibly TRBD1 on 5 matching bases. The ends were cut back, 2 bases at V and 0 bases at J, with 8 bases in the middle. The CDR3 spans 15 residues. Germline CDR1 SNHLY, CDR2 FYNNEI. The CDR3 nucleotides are TGTGCCAGCAGTGAACAGGGCAGCTCCTACAATGAGCAGTTCTTC. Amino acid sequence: CASSEQGSSYNEQFF.

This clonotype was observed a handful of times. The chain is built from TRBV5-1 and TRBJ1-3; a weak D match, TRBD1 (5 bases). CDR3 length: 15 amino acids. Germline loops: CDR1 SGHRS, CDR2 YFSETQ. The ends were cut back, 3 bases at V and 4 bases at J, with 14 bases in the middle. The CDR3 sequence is CASSSTGSTGNTIYF. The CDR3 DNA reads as TGCGCCAGCAGCTCCACAGGAAGCACCGGAAACACCATATATTTT.

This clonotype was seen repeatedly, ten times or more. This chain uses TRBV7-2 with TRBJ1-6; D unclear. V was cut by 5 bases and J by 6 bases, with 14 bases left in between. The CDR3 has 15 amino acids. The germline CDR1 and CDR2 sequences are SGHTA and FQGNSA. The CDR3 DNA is TGTGCCAGCAGCCCCCCAACCGATGGTAATTCACCCCTCCACTTT. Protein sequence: CASSPPTDGNSPLHF.

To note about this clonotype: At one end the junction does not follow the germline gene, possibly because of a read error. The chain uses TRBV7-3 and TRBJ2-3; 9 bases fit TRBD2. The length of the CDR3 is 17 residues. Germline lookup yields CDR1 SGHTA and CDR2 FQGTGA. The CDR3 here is CASSQEGRGGQTDTQYF. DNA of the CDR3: TGCGCCAGCAGCCAGGAAGGGCGGGGGGGCCAAACAGATACGCAGTATTTT.

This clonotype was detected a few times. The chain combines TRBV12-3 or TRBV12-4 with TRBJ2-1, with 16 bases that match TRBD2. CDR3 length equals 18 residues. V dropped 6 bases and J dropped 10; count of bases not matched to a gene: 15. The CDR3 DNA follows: TGTGCCAGCAGATACGGGACTAGCGGGGGGGCCGATTTCGGGGAGCAGTTCTTC. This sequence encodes CASRYGTSGGADFGEQFF.

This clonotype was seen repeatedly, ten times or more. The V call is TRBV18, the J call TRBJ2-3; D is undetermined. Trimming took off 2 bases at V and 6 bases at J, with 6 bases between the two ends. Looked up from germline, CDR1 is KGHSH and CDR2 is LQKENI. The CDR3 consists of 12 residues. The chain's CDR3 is CASSPSMDTQYF. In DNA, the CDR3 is TGTGCCAGCTCACCAAGTATGGATACGCAGTATTTT.

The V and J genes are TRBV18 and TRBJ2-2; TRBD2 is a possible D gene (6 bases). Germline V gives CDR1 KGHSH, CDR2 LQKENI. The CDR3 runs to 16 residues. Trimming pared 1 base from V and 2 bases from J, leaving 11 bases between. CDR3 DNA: TGTGCCAGCTCACCACGGGGAGGATTTAACACCGGGGAGCTGTTTTTT. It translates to CASSPRGGFNTGELFF.

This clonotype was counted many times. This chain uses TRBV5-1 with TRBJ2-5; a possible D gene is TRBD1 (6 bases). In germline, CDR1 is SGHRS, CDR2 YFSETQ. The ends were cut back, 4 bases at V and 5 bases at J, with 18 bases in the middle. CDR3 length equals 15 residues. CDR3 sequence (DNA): TGCGCCAGCAGCAGATGGACAGCGGTGAGGGAGACCCAGTACTTC. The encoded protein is CASSRWTAVRETQYF.